This entry describes one TCR beta chain. Its antigen is not known. The data originate from a study of cytomegalovirus exposure and HLA in healthy donors. Study-wide points: Some V segments (TRBV6-2 and TRBV6-3 among them) were excluded as indistinguishable.

Amplification used 60 Vbeta primers and 13 Jbeta primers. Profiling relied on immunoSEQ multiplex PCR, and the TCRdb table lists in-frame clones only, not all of them. The sample yields about 190,000 clones, 74% seen once. Losses at the gene ends were 4 bases for V and 10 bases for J; bases not matched to a gene: 8. CDR3 length: 15 amino acids. CDR1 is SGHVS and CDR2 is FNYEAQ in the germline V gene. The clonotype comes from a woman aged 30 to 39 in good health and CMV-seropositive. The chain combines TRBV7-6 with TRBJ2-1; 12 positions match TRBD1. Sequenced material: PBMCs. The CDR3 here is CASSSPGQGAREQFF. Written as DNA, the CDR3 is TGTGCCAGCAGCTCTCCGGGACAGGGGGCTCGGGAGCAGTTCTTC.